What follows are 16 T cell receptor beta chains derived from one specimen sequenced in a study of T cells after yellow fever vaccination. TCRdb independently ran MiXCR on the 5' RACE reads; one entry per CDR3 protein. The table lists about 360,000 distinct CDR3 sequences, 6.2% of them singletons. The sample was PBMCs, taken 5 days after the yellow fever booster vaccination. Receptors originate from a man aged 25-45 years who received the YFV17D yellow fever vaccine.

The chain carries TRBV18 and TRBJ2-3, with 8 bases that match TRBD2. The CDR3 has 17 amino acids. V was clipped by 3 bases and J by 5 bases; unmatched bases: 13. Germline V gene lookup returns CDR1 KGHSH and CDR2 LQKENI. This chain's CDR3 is CASSPPGSAGGGDTQYF. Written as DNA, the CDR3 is TGTGCCAGCTCACCTCCGGGGAGCGCGGGAGGAGGAGATACGCAGTATTTT.

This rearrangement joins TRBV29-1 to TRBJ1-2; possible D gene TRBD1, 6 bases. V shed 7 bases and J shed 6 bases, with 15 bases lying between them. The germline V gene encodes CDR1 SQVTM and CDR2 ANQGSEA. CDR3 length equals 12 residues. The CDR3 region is CSAEGGADGYTF. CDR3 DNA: TGCAGCGCCGAGGGGGGGGCGGATGGCTACACCTTC. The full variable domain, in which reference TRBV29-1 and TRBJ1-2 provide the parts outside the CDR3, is SAVISQKPSRDICQRGTSLTIQCQVDSQVTMMFWYRQQPGQSLTLIATANQGSEATYESGFVIDKFPISRPNLTFSTLTVSNMSPEDSSIYLCSAEGGADGYTFGSGTRLTVV.

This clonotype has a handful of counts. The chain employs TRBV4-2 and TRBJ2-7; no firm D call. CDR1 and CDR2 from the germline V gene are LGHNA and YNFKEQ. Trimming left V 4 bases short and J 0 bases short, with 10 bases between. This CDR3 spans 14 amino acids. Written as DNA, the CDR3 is TGTGCCAGCAGCCCCAAAGGGATCTCCTACGAGCAGTACTTC. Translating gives CASSPKGISYEQYF.

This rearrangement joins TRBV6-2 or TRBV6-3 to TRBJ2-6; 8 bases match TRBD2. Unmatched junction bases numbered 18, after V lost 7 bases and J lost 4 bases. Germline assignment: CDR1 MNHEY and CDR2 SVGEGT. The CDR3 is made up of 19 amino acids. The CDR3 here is CASNFREGSFLQGANVLTF. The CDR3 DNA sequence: TGTGCCAGCAATTTCCGGGAGGGATCTTTCCTGCAGGGGGCCAACGTCCTGACTTTC.

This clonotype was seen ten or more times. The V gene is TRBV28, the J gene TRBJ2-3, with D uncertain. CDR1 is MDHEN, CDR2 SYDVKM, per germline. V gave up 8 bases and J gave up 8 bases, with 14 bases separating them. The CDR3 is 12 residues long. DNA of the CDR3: TGTGCCAGCGATCGGTTTGGCGGTACGCAGTATTTT. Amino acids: CASDRFGGTQYF.

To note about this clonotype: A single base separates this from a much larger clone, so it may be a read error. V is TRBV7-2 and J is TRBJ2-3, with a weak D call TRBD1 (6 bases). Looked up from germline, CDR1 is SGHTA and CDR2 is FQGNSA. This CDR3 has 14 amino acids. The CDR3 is CASSARVRTVTQYF. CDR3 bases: TGTGCCAGCAGCGCCCGAGTGCGGACAGTTACGCAGTATTTT.

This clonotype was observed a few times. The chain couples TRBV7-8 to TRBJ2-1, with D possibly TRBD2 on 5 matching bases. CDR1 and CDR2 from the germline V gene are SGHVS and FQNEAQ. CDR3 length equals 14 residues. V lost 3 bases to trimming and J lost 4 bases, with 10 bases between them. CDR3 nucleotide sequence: TGTGCCAGCAGCTTCGTTTCGGGGTACAATGAGCAGTTCTTC. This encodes CASSFVSGYNEQFF.

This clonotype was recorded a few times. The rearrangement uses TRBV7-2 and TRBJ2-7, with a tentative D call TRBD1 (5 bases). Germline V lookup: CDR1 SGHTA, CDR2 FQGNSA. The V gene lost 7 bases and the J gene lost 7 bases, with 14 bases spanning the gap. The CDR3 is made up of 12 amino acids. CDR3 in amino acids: CASNFQGGEQYF. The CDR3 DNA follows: TGTGCCAGCAACTTCCAGGGTGGAGAGCAGTACTTC.

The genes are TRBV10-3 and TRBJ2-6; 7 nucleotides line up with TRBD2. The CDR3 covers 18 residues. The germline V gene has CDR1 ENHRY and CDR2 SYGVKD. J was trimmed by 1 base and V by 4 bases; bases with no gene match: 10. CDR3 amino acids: CAISGPGLKSSGANVLTF. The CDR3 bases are TGTGCCATCAGTGGTCCGGGACTAAAATCATCTGGGGCCAACGTCCTGACTTTC.

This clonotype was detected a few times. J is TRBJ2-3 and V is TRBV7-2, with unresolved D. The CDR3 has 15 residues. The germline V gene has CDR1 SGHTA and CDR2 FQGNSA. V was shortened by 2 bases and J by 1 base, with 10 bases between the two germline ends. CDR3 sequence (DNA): TGTGCCAGCAGCTTAAATGGATACCGCACAGATACGCAGTATTTT. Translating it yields CASSLNGYRTDTQYF.

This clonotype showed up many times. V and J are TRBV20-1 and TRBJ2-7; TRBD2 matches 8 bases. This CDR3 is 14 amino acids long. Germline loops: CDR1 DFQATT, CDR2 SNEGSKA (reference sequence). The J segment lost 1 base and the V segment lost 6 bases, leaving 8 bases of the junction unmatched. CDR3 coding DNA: TGCAGTGCCAAAAAGCGGGAGCGTTCCTACGAGCAGTACTTC. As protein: CSAKKRERSYEQYF.

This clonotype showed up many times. This CDR3 reads CSVVPGAKYNEQFF. DNA for the CDR3: TGCAGCGTTGTCCCGGGAGCCAAATACAATGAGCAGTTCTTC. The chain recombines TRBV29-1 with TRBJ2-1, with D perhaps TRBD2 (6 bases). Trimming pared 4 bases from V and 4 bases from J, leaving 14 bases between. Germline V gene data show CDR1 as SQVTM and CDR2 as ANQGSEA. This CDR3 has 14 amino acids.

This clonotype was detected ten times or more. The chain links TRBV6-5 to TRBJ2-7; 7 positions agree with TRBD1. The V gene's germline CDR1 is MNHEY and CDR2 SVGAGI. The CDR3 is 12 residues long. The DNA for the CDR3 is TGTATGACTTGGGACAGCTCCTACGAGCAGTACTTC. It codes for CMTWDSSYEQYF.

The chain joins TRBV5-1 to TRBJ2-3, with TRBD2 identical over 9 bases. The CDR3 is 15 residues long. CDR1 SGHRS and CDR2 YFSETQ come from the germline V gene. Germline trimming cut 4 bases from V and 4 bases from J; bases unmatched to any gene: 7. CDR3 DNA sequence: TGCGCCAGCAGCCGGGAGCGGGGGGAAGCAGATACGCAGTATTTT. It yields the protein CASSRERGEADTQYF. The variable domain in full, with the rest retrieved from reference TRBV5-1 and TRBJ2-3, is KAGVTQTPRYLIKTRGQQVTLSCSPISGHRSVSWYQQTPGQGLQFLFEYFSETQRNKGNFPGRFSGRQFSNSRSEMNVSTLELGDSALYLCASSRERGEADTQYFGPGTRLTVL.

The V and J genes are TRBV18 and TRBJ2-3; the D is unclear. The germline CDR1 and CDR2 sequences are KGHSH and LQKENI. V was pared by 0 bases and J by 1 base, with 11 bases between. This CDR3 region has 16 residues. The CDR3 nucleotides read TGTGCCAGCTCACCACCGTCAGCCCTTCGCACAGATACGCAGTATTTT. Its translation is CASSPPSALRTDTQYF.

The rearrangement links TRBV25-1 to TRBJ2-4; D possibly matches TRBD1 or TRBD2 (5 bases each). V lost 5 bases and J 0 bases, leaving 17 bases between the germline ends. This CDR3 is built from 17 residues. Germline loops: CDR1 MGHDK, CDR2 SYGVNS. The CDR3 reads CASSPSWGFLAKNIQYF. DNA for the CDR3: TGTGCCAGCAGTCCTTCCTGGGGGTTTCTAGCCAAAAACATTCAGTACTTC.